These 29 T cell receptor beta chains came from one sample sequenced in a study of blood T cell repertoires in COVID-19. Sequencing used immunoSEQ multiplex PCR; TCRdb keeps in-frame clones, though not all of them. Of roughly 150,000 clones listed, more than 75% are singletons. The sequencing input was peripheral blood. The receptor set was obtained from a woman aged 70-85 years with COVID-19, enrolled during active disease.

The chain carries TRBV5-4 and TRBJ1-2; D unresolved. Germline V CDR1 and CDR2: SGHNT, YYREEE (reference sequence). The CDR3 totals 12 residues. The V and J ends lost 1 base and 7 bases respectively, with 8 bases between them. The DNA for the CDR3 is TGTGCCAGCAGCTTGATTCACGGTGGCTACACCTTC. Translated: CASSLIHGGYTF.

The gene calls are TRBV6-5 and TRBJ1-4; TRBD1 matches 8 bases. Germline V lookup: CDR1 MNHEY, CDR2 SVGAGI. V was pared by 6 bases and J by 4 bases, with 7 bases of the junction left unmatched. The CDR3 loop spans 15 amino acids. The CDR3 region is CASRDGTGNNEKLFF. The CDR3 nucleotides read TGTGCCAGCAGGGATGGGACAGGCAATAATGAAAAACTGTTTTTT.

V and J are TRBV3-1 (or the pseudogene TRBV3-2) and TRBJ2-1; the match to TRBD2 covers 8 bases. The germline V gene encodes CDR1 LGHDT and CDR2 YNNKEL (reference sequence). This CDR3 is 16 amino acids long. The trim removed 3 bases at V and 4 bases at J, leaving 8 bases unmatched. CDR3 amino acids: CASSHSVAGPYNEQFF. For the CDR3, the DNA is TGTGCCAGCAGCCACTCAGTAGCGGGACCTTACAATGAGCAGTTCTTC.

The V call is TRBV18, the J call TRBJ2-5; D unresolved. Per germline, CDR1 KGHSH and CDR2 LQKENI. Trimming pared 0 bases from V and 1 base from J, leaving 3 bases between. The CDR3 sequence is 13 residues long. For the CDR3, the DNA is TGTGCCAGCTCACCACCCGTCCAAGAGACCCAGTACTTC. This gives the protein CASSPPVQETQYF.

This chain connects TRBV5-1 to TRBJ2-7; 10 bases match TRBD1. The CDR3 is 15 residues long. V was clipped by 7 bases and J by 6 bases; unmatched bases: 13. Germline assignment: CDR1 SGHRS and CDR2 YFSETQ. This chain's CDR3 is CASRLLGTGEAEQYF. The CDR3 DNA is TGCGCCAGCCGACTCCTAGGGACAGGGGAGGCCGAGCAGTACTTC.

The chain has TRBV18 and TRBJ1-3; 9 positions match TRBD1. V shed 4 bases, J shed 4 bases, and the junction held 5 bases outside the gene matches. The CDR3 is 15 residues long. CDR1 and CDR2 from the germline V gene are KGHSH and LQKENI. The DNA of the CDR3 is TGTGCCAGCTCACAGGGACAGGGATCAGGAAACACCATATATTTT. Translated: CASSQGQGSGNTIYF.

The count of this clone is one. The CDR3 region has the DNA TGTGCCAGCAGCCTTTTAGCGGCCGAGGGCCCAGATACGCAGTATTTT. Translation: CASSLLAAEGPDTQYF. This chain links TRBV3-1 (or the pseudogene TRBV3-2) with TRBJ2-3, with a weak D call TRBD2 (6 bases). The CDR3 is made up of 16 amino acids. Trimming pared 4 bases from V and 4 bases from J, leaving 18 bases between. Germline V gene lookup returns CDR1 LGHDT and CDR2 YNNKEL (reference sequence).

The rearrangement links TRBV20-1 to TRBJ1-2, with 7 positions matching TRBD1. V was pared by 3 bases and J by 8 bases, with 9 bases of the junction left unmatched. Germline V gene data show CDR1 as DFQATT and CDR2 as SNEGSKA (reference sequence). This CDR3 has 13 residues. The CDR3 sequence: CSASSPGGEGYTF. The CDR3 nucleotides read TGCAGTGCTAGTTCCCCAGGGGGTGAGGGCTACACCTTC.

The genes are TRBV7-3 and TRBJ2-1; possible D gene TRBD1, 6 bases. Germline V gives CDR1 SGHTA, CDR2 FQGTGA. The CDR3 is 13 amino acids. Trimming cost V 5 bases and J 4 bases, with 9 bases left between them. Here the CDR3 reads CASSPQGYNEQFF. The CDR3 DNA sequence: TGTGCCAGCAGCCCACAGGGTTACAATGAGCAGTTCTTC. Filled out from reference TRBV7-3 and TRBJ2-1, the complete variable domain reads GAGVSQTPSNKVTEKGKYVELRCDPISGHTALYWYRQSLGQGPEFLIYFQGTGAADDSGLPNDRFFAVRPEGSVSTLKIQRTERGDSAVYLCASSPQGYNEQFFGPGTRLTVL.

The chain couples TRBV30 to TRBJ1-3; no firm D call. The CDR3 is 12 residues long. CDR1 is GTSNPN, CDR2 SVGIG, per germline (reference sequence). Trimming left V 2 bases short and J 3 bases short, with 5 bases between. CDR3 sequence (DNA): TGTGCCTGGAGTCCCAGTGGAAACACCATATATTTT. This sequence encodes CAWSPSGNTIYF.

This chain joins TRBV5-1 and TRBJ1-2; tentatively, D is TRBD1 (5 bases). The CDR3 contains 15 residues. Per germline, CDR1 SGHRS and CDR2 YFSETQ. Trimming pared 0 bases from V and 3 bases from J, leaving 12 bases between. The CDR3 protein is CASSLVSQGDYGYTF. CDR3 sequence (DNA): TGCGCCAGCAGCTTGGTGTCTCAGGGCGACTATGGCTACACCTTC.

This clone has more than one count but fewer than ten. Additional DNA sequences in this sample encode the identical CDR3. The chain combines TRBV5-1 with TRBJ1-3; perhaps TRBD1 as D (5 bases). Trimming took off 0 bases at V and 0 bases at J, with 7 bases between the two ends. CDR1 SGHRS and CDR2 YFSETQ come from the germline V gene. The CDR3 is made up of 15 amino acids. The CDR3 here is CASSLAGISGNTIYF. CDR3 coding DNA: TGCGCCAGCAGCTTGGCAGGGATCTCTGGAAACACCATATATTTT. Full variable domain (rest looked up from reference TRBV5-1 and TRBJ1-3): KAGVTQTPRYLIKTRGQQVTLSCSPISGHRSVSWYQQTPGQGLQFLFEYFSETQRNKGNFPGRFSGRQFSNSRSEMNVSTLELGDSALYLCASSLAGISGNTIYFGEGSWLTVV.

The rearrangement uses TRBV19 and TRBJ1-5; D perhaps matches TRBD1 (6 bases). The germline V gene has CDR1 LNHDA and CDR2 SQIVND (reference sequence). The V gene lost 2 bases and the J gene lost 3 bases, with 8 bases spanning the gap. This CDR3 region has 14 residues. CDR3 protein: CASSITGNNQPQHF. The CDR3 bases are TGTGCCAGTAGTATAACAGGGAACAATCAGCCCCAGCATTTT.

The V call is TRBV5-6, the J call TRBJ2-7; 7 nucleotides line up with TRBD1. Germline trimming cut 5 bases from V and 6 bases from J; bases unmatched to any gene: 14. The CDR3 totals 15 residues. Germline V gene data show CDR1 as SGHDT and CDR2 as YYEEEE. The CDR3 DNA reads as TGTGCCAGCAGTTCTCCCGACAGGGCGCGGGTCGAGCAGTACTTC. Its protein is CASSSPDRARVEQYF. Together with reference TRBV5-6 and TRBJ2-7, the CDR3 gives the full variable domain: DAGVTQSPTHLIKTRGQQVTLRCSPKSGHDTVSWYQQALGQGPQFIFQYYEEEERQRGNFPDRFSGHQFPNYSSELNVNALLLGDSALYLCASSSPDRARVEQYFGPGTRLTVT.

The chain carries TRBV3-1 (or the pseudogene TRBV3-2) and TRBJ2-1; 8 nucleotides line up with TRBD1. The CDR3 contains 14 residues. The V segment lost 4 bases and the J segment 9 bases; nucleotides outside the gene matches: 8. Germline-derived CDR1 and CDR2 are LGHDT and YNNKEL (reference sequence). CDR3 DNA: TGTGCCAGCAGCCCTGGACAGGGCCAAGGTGAGCAGTTCTTC. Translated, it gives CASSPGQGQGEQFF.

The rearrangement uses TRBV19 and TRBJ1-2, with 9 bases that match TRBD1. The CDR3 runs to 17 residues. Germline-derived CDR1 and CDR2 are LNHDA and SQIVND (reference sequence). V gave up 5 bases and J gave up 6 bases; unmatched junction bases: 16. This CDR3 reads CASSSRGRDREYHGYTF. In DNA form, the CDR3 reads TGTGCCAGTAGTTCCCGGGGCCGGGACAGGGAGTATCATGGCTACACCTTC. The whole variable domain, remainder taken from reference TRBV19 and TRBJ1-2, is DGGITQSPKYLFRKEGQNVTLSCEQNLNHDAMYWYRQDPGQGLRLIYYSQIVNDFQKGDIAEGYSVSREKKESFPLTVTSAQKNPTAFYLCASSSRGRDREYHGYTFGSGTRLTVV.

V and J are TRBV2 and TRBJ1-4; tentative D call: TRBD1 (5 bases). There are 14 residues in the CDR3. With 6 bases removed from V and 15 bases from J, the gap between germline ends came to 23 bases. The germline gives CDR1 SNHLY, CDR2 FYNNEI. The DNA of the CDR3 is TGTGCCAGCAGCCAGACAGAAGATAATGAAACGGTGTTTTTT. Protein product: CASSQTEDNETVFF.

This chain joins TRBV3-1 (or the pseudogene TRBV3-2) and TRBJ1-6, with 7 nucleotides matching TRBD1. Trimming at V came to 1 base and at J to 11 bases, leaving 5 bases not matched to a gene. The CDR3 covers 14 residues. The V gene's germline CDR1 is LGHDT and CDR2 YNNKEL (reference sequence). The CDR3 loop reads CASSQGQGIAPLHF. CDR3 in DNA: TGTGCCAGCAGCCAAGGACAGGGCATAGCACCCCTCCACTTT.

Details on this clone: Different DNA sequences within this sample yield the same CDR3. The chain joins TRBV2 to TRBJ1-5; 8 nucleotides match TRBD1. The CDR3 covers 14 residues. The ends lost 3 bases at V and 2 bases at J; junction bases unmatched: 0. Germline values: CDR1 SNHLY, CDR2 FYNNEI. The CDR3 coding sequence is TGTGCCAGCAGTGAGACAGGGGGCAATCAGCCCCAGCATTTT. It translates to CASSETGGNQPQHF.

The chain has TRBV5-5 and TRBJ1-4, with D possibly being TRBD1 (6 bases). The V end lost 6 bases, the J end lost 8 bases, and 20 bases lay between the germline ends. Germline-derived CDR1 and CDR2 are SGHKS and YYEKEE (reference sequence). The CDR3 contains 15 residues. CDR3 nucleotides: TGTGCCAGCAACCCGCTTATACAGGGTGGCGAAAAACTGTTTTTT. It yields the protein CASNPLIQGGEKLFF.

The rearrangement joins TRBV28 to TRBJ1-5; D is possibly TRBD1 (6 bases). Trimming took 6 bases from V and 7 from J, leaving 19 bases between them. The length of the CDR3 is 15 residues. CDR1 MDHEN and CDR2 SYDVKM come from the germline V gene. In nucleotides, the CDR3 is TGTGCCAGCAGCTCCCGGACAGCGGGATTACAGCCCCAGCATTTT. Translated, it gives CASSSRTAGLQPQHF.

CDR3 sequence reads: CASSIQGGIGEQYF. The CDR3 coding sequence is TGTGCCAGTAGTATCCAGGGAGGAATAGGCGAGCAGTACTTC. The genes are TRBV19 and TRBJ2-7; D perhaps matches TRBD2 (6 bases). The germline CDR1 and CDR2 sequences are LNHDA and SQIVND (reference sequence). V gave up 3 bases and J gave up 6 bases, with 15 bases separating them. The CDR3 is made up of 14 amino acids.

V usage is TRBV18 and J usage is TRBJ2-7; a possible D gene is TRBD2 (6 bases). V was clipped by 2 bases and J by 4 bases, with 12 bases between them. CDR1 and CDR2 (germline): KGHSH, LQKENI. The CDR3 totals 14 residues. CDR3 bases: TGTGCCAGCTCACCAGGGGATAGCGGTTACGAGCAGTACTTC. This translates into CASSPGDSGYEQYF.

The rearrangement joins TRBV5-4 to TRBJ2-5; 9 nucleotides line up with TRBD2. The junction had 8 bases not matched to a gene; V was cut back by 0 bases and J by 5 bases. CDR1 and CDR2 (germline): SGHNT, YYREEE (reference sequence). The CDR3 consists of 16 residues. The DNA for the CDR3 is TGTGCCAGCAGCTTGGCGCGGGGGGGCCCCGTGGAGACCCAGTACTTC. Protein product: CASSLARGGPVETQYF.

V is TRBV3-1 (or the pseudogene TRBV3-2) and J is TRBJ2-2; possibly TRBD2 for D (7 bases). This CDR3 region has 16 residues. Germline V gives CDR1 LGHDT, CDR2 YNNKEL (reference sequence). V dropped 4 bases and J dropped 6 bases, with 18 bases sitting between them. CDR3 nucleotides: TGTGCCAGCAGCCTTAGAGGGGGTGCGGGGGCCGGGGAGCTGTTTTTT. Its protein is CASSLRGGAGAGELFF.

Here the CDR3 reads CASSDSRASVDTQYF. In nucleotides, the CDR3 is TGTGCCAGCAGTGACTCTAGGGCTAGCGTCGATACGCAGTATTTT. V is TRBV6-4 and J is TRBJ2-3, with D maybe TRBD2 (6 bases). The CDR3 runs 15 residues. Trimming took 0 bases from V and 6 from J, leaving 13 bases between them. Germline V gene sequence: CDR1 MRHNA, CDR2 SNTAGT.

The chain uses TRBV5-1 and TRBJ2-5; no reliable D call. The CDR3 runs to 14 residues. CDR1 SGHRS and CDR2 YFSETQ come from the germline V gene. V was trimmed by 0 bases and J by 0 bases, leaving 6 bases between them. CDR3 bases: TGCGCCAGCAGCTTGGTCCCGGACCAAGAGACCCAGTACTTC. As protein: CASSLVPDQETQYF.

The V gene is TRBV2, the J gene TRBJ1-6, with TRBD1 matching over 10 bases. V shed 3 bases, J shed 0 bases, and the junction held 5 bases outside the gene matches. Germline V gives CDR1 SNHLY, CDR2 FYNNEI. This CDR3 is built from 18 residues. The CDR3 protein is CASSDRGQGDSYNSPLHF. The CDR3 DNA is TGTGCCAGCAGTGACCGAGGACAGGGGGACTCCTATAATTCACCCCTCCACTTT.

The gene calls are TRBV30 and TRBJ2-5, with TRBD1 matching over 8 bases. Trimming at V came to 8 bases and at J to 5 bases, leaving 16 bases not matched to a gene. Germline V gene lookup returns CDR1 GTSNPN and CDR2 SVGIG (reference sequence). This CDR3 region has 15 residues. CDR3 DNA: TGTGCCAGAGACTTAACAGGGGGGCAGGGGGAGACCCAGTACTTC. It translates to CARDLTGGQGETQYF. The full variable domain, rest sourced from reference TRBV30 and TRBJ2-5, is SQTIHQWPATLVQPVGSPLSLECTVEGTSNPNLYWYRQAAGRGLQLLFYSVGIGQISSEVPQNLSASRPQDRQFILSSKKLLLSDSGFYLCARDLTGGQGETQYFGPGTRLLVL.